The 17 T cell receptor beta chains presented below share a single source sample, sequenced in a study of CD8 T cells in ankylosing spondylitis. TCRdb processed the 5' RACE reads anew with MiXCR; each CDR3 protein has one entry. The sample consists of 150,000 to 200,000 distinct CDR3 sequences, roughly 13% of them appearing once. Input material: blood, either unsorted or a sorted T cell fraction (not recorded which). These receptors all come from a female donor with ankylosing spondylitis or in good health (not recorded which).

This clonotype was detected ten times or more. The V and J genes are TRBV12-3 or TRBV12-4 and TRBJ2-1, with TRBD2 matching 8 bases. V lost 2 bases to trimming and J lost 10 bases; unmatched junction nucleotides: 13. This CDR3 spans 16 amino acids. The CDR3 sequence is CASSLSPTSGSEEQFF. The CDR3 coding sequence is TGTGCCAGCAGTTTATCACCAACTAGCGGTTCAGAAGAGCAGTTCTTC.

This clonotype was counted ten times or more. The chain couples TRBV12-3 or TRBV12-4 to TRBJ2-3; TRBD1 matches at 7 bases. The J segment lost 3 bases and the V segment lost 2 bases, leaving 5 bases of the junction unmatched. This CDR3 contains 15 residues. The CDR3 DNA is TGTGCCAGCAGTTTACAGGAGACAGGGACAGATACGCAGTATTTT. Amino acids: CASSLQETGTDTQYF.

This clonotype has a count of ten or more. The CDR3 sequence is CASSEGQGLLNYGYTF. The CDR3 DNA follows: TGCGCCAGCAGCGAAGGACAGGGCTTACTTAACTATGGCTACACCTTC. This rearrangement joins TRBV5-1 to TRBJ1-2; 8 nucleotides match TRBD1. The germline CDR1 and CDR2 sequences are SGHRS and YFSETQ. The CDR3 totals 16 residues. V shed 4 bases and J 1 base; nucleotides not matched to a gene: 9. The entire variable domain, with the rest obtained from reference TRBV5-1 and TRBJ1-2, is as follows: KAGVTQTPRYLIKTRGQQVTLSCSPISGHRSVSWYQQTPGQGLQFLFEYFSETQRNKGNFPGRFSGRQFSNSRSEMNVSTLELGDSALYLCASSEGQGLLNYGYTFGSGTRLTVV.

In this sample, this clonotype turned up many times. The gene calls are TRBV12-3 or TRBV12-4 and TRBJ2-2, with D possibly TRBD1 on 6 matching bases. V was shortened by 2 bases and J by 4 bases, with 14 bases between the two germline ends. This CDR3 has 16 amino acids. The CDR3 sequence is CASSLRGQLGTGELFF. In DNA, the CDR3 is TGTGCCAGCAGTTTAAGAGGACAGCTGGGCACCGGGGAGCTGTTTTTT.

The chain carries TRBV7-2 and TRBJ1-3; D unresolved. Looked up from germline, CDR1 is SGHTA and CDR2 is FQGNSA. The CDR3 is 15 residues long. V shed 1 base and J shed 0 bases, with 7 bases lying between them. CDR3 sequence reads: CASSLDYSSGNTIYF. CDR3 coding DNA: TGTGCCAGCAGCTTAGACTACAGCTCTGGAAACACCATATATTTT.

This clonotype was counted a few times. This chain uses TRBV7-2 with TRBJ2-5; 7 bases agree with TRBD1. V lost 1 base to trimming and J lost 1 base; unmatched junction nucleotides: 6. Germline lookup yields CDR1 SGHTA and CDR2 FQGNSA. This CDR3 has 16 amino acids. CDR3 sequence reads: CASSLGGYRGQETQYF. For the CDR3, the DNA is TGTGCCAGCAGCTTAGGGGGATACAGGGGCCAAGAGACCCAGTACTTC.

This clonotype was detected many times. The CDR3: CATRSIGNKATEAFF. The CDR3 bases are TGTGCCACCAGGTCTATAGGGAATAAGGCCACTGAAGCTTTCTTT. The rearrangement uses TRBV28 and TRBJ1-1; no definite D call. The ends were cut back, 10 bases at V and 4 bases at J, with 22 bases in the middle. The CDR3 covers 15 residues. CDR1 MDHEN and CDR2 SYDVKM come from the germline V gene.

This clonotype was recorded many times. The rearrangement links TRBV20-1 to TRBJ2-1; D gene ambiguous. This CDR3 region has 14 residues. Germline CDR1 and CDR2: DFQATT and SNEGSKA (reference sequence). V was cut by 4 bases and J by 3 bases, with 13 bases left in between. The DNA of the CDR3 is TGCAGTGCTACGTTTGTCGGCAGCTACAATGAGCAGTTCTTC. Translated: CSATFVGSYNEQFF.

The genes are TRBV15 and TRBJ2-1, with D perhaps TRBD1 (6 bases). The ends were cut back, 0 bases at V and 8 bases at J, with 8 bases in the middle. The CDR3 sequence is 13 residues long. Germline lookup yields CDR1 LNHNV and CDR2 YYDKDF (reference sequence). CDR3 sequence: CATSRDRGYEQFF. The CDR3 bases are TGTGCCACCAGCAGAGACAGGGGATATGAGCAGTTCTTC. Looking up the rest from reference TRBV15 and TRBJ2-1 gives the full variable domain: DAMVIQNPRYQVTQFGKPVTLSCSQTLNHNVMYWYQQKSSQAPKLLFHYYDKDFNNEADTPDNFQSRRPNTSFCFLDIRSPGLGDTAMYLCATSRDRGYEQFFGPGTRLTVL.

This clonotype was observed many times. The chain links TRBV20-1 to TRBJ2-1; D gene ambiguous. CDR1 is DFQATT, CDR2 SNEGSKA, per germline (reference sequence). Trimming pared 3 bases from V and 0 bases from J, leaving 15 bases between. The CDR3 has 16 residues. The CDR3 spells CSASPTQPYSYNEQFF. The CDR3 nucleotides read TGCAGTGCTAGTCCTACCCAACCGTACTCCTACAATGAGCAGTTCTTC.

J is TRBJ2-7 and V is TRBV6-5, with 10 bases identical to TRBD2. The CDR3 sequence is 15 residues long. Germline lookup yields CDR1 MNHEY and CDR2 SVGAGI. V was pared by 4 bases and J by 2 bases, with 5 bases of the junction left unmatched. CDR3 sequence (DNA): TGTGCCAGCAGTTCCCTAGCGGGAGTTACCTACGAGCAGTACTTC. As protein: CASSSLAGVTYEQYF.

This clonotype has a count of ten or more. The V call is TRBV11-2, the J call TRBJ2-7; possibly TRBD1 or TRBD2 for D (5 bases each). Trimming stripped 5 bases from V and 2 bases from J, with 16 bases between. This CDR3 region has 15 residues. The V gene's germline CDR1 is SGHAT and CDR2 FQNNGV. For the CDR3, the DNA is TGTGCCAGCAGCCAACCCGGGACGGTCACCTACGAGCAGTACTTC. Its translation: CASSQPGTVTYEQYF.

This clonotype was counted a few times. The gene calls are TRBV15 and TRBJ2-1; 8 nucleotides match TRBD2. V lost 5 bases and J lost 9; bases outside the gene matches: 18. The germline V gene has CDR1 LNHNV and CDR2 YYDKDF (reference sequence). There are 17 residues in the CDR3. CDR3 loop: CATSEPGGREATGEQFF. In DNA, the CDR3 is TGTGCCACCAGCGAACCCGGTGGGCGGGAGGCGACGGGTGAGCAGTTCTTC.

A word on this clonotype: This could be a read error, since a much larger clone is one nucleotide away. J is TRBJ2-7 and V is TRBV29-1; 8 bases fit TRBD2. The J call is in doubt because the DNA end fits TRBJ2-1 better. The CDR3 sequence is 14 residues long. Per the germline V gene, CDR1 is SQVTM and CDR2 is ANQGSEA. CDR3 amino acids: CSVRVNRAGDEQFF. CDR3 nucleotides: TGCAGCGTTCGGGTCAACCGAGCGGGGGACGAGCAGTTCTTC.

In this sample, this clonotype turned up many times. The gene calls are TRBV27 and TRBJ1-5; D may be TRBD1 (5 bases). Trimming removed 6 bases from V and 3 bases from J, with 9 bases in between. The germline gives CDR1 MNHEY, CDR2 SMNVEV (reference sequence). The CDR3 is 13 residues long. In nucleotides, the CDR3 is TGTGCCAGCAGGGGACTTCTCAATCAGCCCCAGCATTTT. Its protein product is CASRGLLNQPQHF.

The sample holds many counts of this clonotype. The chain couples TRBV25-1 to TRBJ2-3; D is possibly TRBD2 (6 bases). Per the germline V gene, CDR1 is MGHDK and CDR2 is SYGVNS. The CDR3 length is 14 residues. The V and J ends lost 8 bases and 3 bases respectively, with 15 bases between them. The CDR3 reads CASEGTGITDTQYF. Written as DNA, the CDR3 is TGTGCCAGCGAGGGGACTGGCATAACAGATACGCAGTATTTT.

This clonotype appeared many times. V is TRBV5-1 and J is TRBJ1-2; 7 bases are shared with TRBD1. CDR1 is SGHRS and CDR2 is YFSETQ in the germline V gene. Trimming removed 2 bases from V and 3 bases from J; junction bases left unmatched: 4. CDR3 length: 14 residues. CDR3 protein: CASSFGQADYGYTF. The DNA for the CDR3 is TGCGCCAGCAGCTTCGGACAGGCGGACTATGGCTACACCTTC.